These 28 T cell receptor beta chains were sequenced from one sample in a study of PD-1 blockade in classical Hodgkin lymphoma. Noted time point: cycle 4 day 1 (C4D1), after more than five weeks of nivolumab. Relapse after autologous stem cell transplantation occurred in every patient, and brentuximab vedotin exposure varied. Repertoires were generated with immunoSEQ multiplex PCR, while TCRdb's copy carries only in-frame clones and drops some. The repertoire has about 25,000 clones, about 81% of them found once; the top ten carry 6% to 6.5%. The input for sequencing was peripheral blood mononuclear cells (PBMCs), taken before the fourth cycle of nivolumab. Receptor source: a human donor with classical Hodgkin lymphoma.

This chain connects TRBV9 to TRBJ2-3; possible D gene TRBD1, 5 bases. Germline CDR1 reads SGDLS; CDR2 reads YYNGEE. The CDR3 length is 14 residues. Trimming took off 8 bases at V and 6 bases at J, with 19 bases between the two ends. The CDR3 DNA is TGTGCCAGTCAGGGTAAGGGATACAGGGATACGCAGTATTTT. Translation: CASQGKGYRDTQYF.

This rearrangement joins TRBV5-1 to TRBJ2-5; D remains ambiguous. In germline, CDR1 is SGHRS, CDR2 YFSETQ. Trimming stripped 2 bases from V and 0 bases from J, with 11 bases between. The CDR3 runs 15 residues. The CDR3 protein is CASSLLQANQETQYF. CDR3 DNA: TGCGCCAGCAGCTTACTCCAGGCCAACCAAGAGACCCAGTACTTC.

J is TRBJ2-2 and V is TRBV4-3; perhaps TRBD2 as D (6 bases). CDR1 LGHNA and CDR2 YSLEER come from the germline V gene. This CDR3 has 17 amino acids. V was clipped by 4 bases and J by 7 bases, with 22 bases between them. The CDR3 nucleotides read TGCGCCAGCAGCCTAGCGACTAGTATTGGAACAGGCGGGGAGCTGTTTTTT. It codes for CASSLATSIGTGGELFF.

This chain connects TRBV9 to TRBJ2-4; no definite D call. The V end lost 0 bases, the J end lost 5 bases, and 9 bases lay between the germline ends. CDR3 length: 14 amino acids. Germline V gene sequence: CDR1 SGDLS, CDR2 YYNGEE. The DNA for the CDR3 is TGTGCCAGCAGCGTAGAGGGATATCAAAACATTCAGTACTTC. This encodes CASSVEGYQNIQYF.

The gene calls are TRBV2 and TRBJ1-6, with a weak D call TRBD1 (6 bases). Looked up from germline, CDR1 is SNHLY and CDR2 is FYNNEI. V shed 7 bases and J shed 6 bases, with 13 bases lying between them. CDR3 length: 14 amino acids. The CDR3 sequence is CASIWDTLNSPLHF. CDR3 in DNA: TGTGCCAGCATCTGGGACACCCTTAATTCACCCCTCCACTTT.

This clone was observed once. This chain connects TRBV4-2 to TRBJ1-1; D is possibly TRBD1 (6 bases). V dropped 1 base and J dropped 4 bases, with 13 bases sitting between them. Germline values: CDR1 LGHNA, CDR2 YNFKEQ. CDR3 length equals 15 residues. This CDR3 reads CASSQVAGAGTEAFF. DNA for the CDR3: TGTGCCAGCAGCCAAGTGGCAGGGGCGGGCACTGAAGCTTTCTTT.

The gene calls are TRBV4-3 and TRBJ1-2; no firm D call. The CDR3 runs to 16 residues. With 0 bases removed from V and 8 bases from J, the gap between germline ends came to 19 bases. Germline loops: CDR1 LGHNA, CDR2 YSLEER. For the CDR3, the DNA is TGCGCCAGCAGCCAAGATCTCAGCGGGTTTTCGGGAGGCTACACCTTC. It translates to CASSQDLSGFSGGYTF.

A few counts support this clone. The chain links TRBV7-9 to TRBJ2-7; either TRBD1 or TRBD2 may supply D (5 bases each). Germline values: CDR1 SEHNR, CDR2 FQNEAQ (reference sequence). The CDR3 covers 13 residues. The ends were cut back, 6 bases at V and 0 bases at J, with 9 bases in the middle. The CDR3 nucleotides are TGTGCCAGCAGAGAGGGGTCCTCCTACGAGCAGTACTTC. Translating gives CASREGSSYEQYF.

This chain uses TRBV28 with TRBJ1-5, with D perhaps matching TRBD1 (5 bases). Germline V lookup: CDR1 MDHEN, CDR2 SYDVKM. V gave up 3 bases and J gave up 5 bases, with 11 bases separating them. This CDR3 has 14 amino acids. CDR3 sequence (DNA): TGTGCCAGCAGTTTCAAGGGGTCGGATCAGCCCCAGCATTTT. Residues: CASSFKGSDQPQHF. The complete variable domain, with remaining parts taken from reference TRBV28 and TRBJ1-5, reads DVKVTQSSRYLVKRTGEKVFLECVQDMDHENMFWYRQDPGLGLRLIYFSYDVKMKEKGDIPEGYSVSREKKERFSLILESASTNQTSMYLCASSFKGSDQPQHFGDGTRLSIL.

The gene calls are TRBV7-8 and TRBJ2-7, with a possible D match to TRBD2 (5 bases). Trimming took off 6 bases at V and 7 bases at J, with 19 bases between the two ends. Looked up from germline, CDR1 is SGHVS and CDR2 is FQNEAQ. CDR3 size: 14 residues. The CDR3 nucleotides are TGTGCCAGCAGTGTAGTGGACGGAGAGGGTGAGCAGTACTTC. Translating it yields CASSVVDGEGEQYF.

The gene calls are TRBV6-4 and TRBJ2-1; unclear D gene. This CDR3 spans 13 amino acids. Trimming removed 0 bases at V and 7 bases at J, with 7 bases between. CDR1 MRHNA and CDR2 SNTAGT come from the germline V gene. CDR3 loop: CASSDSHGNEQFF. The CDR3 nucleotides read TGTGCCAGCAGTGACTCGCATGGGAATGAGCAGTTCTTC.

The chain joins TRBV27 to TRBJ1-5; 7 bases map to TRBD1. In germline, CDR1 is MNHEY, CDR2 SMNVEV (reference sequence). This CDR3 has 12 residues. Trimming removed 9 bases from V and 6 bases from J; junction bases left unmatched: 5. CDR3 nucleotide sequence: TGTGCCAGTTGCTCAGGGGGTCAGCCCCAGCATTTT. It translates to CASCSGGQPQHF.

This chain links TRBV18 with TRBJ1-5; the match to TRBD1 covers 7 bases. V lost 3 bases to trimming and J lost 7 bases; unmatched junction nucleotides: 6. The CDR3 contains 14 residues. Germline assignment: CDR1 KGHSH and CDR2 LQKENI. The CDR3: CASSPRDSGQPQHF. The CDR3 coding sequence is TGTGCCAGCTCACCCCGGGACAGCGGGCAGCCCCAGCATTTT.

This clone appeared a single time. The J gene is TRBJ1-2, the V gene TRBV25-1, with a tentative D call TRBD1 (6 bases). This CDR3 contains 15 residues. In germline, CDR1 is MGHDK, CDR2 SYGVNS. The V gene lost 5 bases and the J gene lost 3 bases, with 16 bases spanning the gap. CDR3 sequence (DNA): TGTGCCAGCAGTACAATGGGTACAGGGTACTATGGCTACACCTTC. As protein: CASSTMGTGYYGYTF.

The sample holds one count of this clone. The chain couples TRBV6-6 to TRBJ1-1; D gene uncertain. CDR1 and CDR2 from the germline V gene are MNHNY and SVGAGI (reference sequence). There are 15 residues in the CDR3. Trimming took off 0 bases at V and 1 base at J, with 9 bases between the two ends. The CDR3 loop reads CASSYSKEGNTEAFF. CDR3 DNA sequence: TGTGCCAGCAGTTACTCGAAGGAGGGGAACACTGAAGCTTTCTTT.

The chain employs TRBV5-1 and TRBJ2-1; D is unclear. V was trimmed by 1 base and J by 9 bases, leaving 8 bases between them. This CDR3 has 12 residues. In germline, CDR1 is SGHRS, CDR2 YFSETQ. DNA of the CDR3: TGCGCCAGCAGCTTGACCCACGGTGAGCAGTTCTTC. It is translated as CASSLTHGEQFF.

The rearrangement joins TRBV28 to TRBJ1-5, with TRBD1 matching 10 bases. The CDR3 covers 16 residues. Germline V gene sequence: CDR1 MDHEN, CDR2 SYDVKM. V dropped 5 bases and J dropped 2; count of bases not matched to a gene: 6. Here the CDR3 DNA reads TGTGCCAGCAGTCTCCCCGGGACAGGGGGCAATCAGCCCCAGCATTTT. It translates to CASSLPGTGGNQPQHF.

The rearrangement joins TRBV5-1 to TRBJ1-1, with TRBD1 matching 7 bases. Germline CDR1 is SGHRS and CDR2 is YFSETQ. This CDR3 is 13 amino acids long. V lost 1 base to trimming and J lost 8 bases; unmatched junction nucleotides: 5. The CDR3 bases are TGCGCCAGCAGCTTGAGCCAGGGGGAGGAAGCTTTCTTT. It codes for CASSLSQGEEAFF.

This rearrangement joins TRBV19 to TRBJ1-4; D is undetermined. CDR3 length: 15 amino acids. CDR1 and CDR2 (germline): LNHDA, SQIVND (reference sequence). Trimming shortened V by 2 bases and J by 8 bases, and 15 bases separated the two germline ends. CDR3 DNA: TGTGCCAGTAGTATAACCGGCCCGAGTGGGGAAAAACTGTTTTTT. Amino acids: CASSITGPSGEKLFF.

CDR3 nucleotide sequence: TGTGCCAGCAGTCTACAGGGCCACACTGAAGCTTTCTTT. Protein: CASSLQGHTEAFF. The chain joins TRBV6-6 to TRBJ1-1; tentatively, D is TRBD1 (6 bases). The CDR3 loop spans 13 amino acids. V was cut by 5 bases and J by 3 bases, with 10 bases left in between. In germline, CDR1 is MNHNY, CDR2 SVGAGI (reference sequence).

The V call is TRBV15, the J call TRBJ2-5; TRBD1 aligns across 11 bases. The CDR3 is 13 residues long. Germline-derived CDR1 and CDR2 are LNHNV and YYDKDF (reference sequence). V dropped 8 bases and J dropped 2; count of bases not matched to a gene: 1. The chain's CDR3 is CATGQGAQETQYF. CDR3 coding DNA: TGTGCCACCGGACAGGGGGCTCAAGAGACCCAGTACTTC.

The chain employs TRBV10-3 and TRBJ2-1; 7 bases are a match to TRBD2. Germline V gene data show CDR1 as ENHRY and CDR2 as SYGVKD. V lost 4 bases, J lost 0 bases, and 6 bases stayed unmatched. The CDR3 is made up of 16 amino acids. The CDR3 nucleotides are TGTGCCATCAGTGGGGGACTATCGAGCTCCTACAATGAGCAGTTCTTC. Translated, it gives CAISGGLSSSYNEQFF.

This clone has just one count. This sequence joins TRBV28 and TRBJ1-1; D uncertain. Germline V gives CDR1 MDHEN, CDR2 SYDVKM. This CDR3 is 13 amino acids long. V lost 5 bases, J lost 3 bases, and 10 bases lay in between. The CDR3 sequence is CASSLGIDTEAFF. The CDR3 DNA follows: TGTGCCAGCAGTCTAGGGATAGACACTGAAGCTTTCTTT.

V and J are TRBV28 and TRBJ2-7; D remains unclear. V dropped 3 bases and J dropped 4 bases, with 7 bases sitting between them. From germline, CDR1 is MDHEN and CDR2 SYDVKM. CDR3 size: 12 residues. CDR3 region: CASSFILYEQYF. The CDR3, as DNA: TGTGCCAGCAGTTTTATCCTTTACGAGCAGTACTTC.

This clone turned up a few times. V and J are TRBV2 and TRBJ2-1; D is possibly TRBD2 (6 bases). Germline assignment: CDR1 SNHLY and CDR2 FYNNEI. V was cut by 3 bases and J by 12 bases, with 21 bases left in between. The CDR3 extends over 15 amino acids. CDR3 sequence reads: CASSEEGLASVAQFF. CDR3 DNA sequence: TGTGCCAGCAGTGAGGAGGGGCTAGCGAGTGTTGCGCAGTTCTTC.

This chain joins TRBV5-6 and TRBJ1-4; perhaps TRBD1 as D (5 bases). The CDR3 has 18 residues. Per the germline V gene, CDR1 is SGHDT and CDR2 is YYEEEE. Trimming removed 1 base at V and 2 bases at J, with 18 bases between. The CDR3: CASSLPGLGGTTNEKLFF. In DNA, the CDR3 is TGTGCCAGCAGCTTGCCCGGATTGGGGGGTACGACTAATGAAAAACTGTTTTTT.

This sequence joins TRBV2 and TRBJ1-5; D may be TRBD1 (5 bases). The germline V gene has CDR1 SNHLY and CDR2 FYNNEI. The CDR3 covers 13 residues. V dropped 6 bases and J dropped 0 bases, with 6 bases sitting between them. CDR3 residues: CASRDTSNQPQHF. The CDR3 nucleotides are TGTGCCAGCAGGGACACTAGCAATCAGCCCCAGCATTTT.

The chain combines TRBV9 with TRBJ2-5; D tentatively reads TRBD1 or TRBD2 (5 bases each). CDR1 is SGDLS and CDR2 is YYNGEE in the germline V gene. The CDR3 runs 15 residues. The V end lost 0 bases, the J end lost 0 bases, and 9 bases lay between the germline ends. The CDR3 loop reads CASSVGGTNQETQYF. In DNA form, the CDR3 reads TGTGCCAGCAGCGTAGGGGGGACCAACCAAGAGACCCAGTACTTC.